This TCR beta chain was identified during a study of beta chain features in type 1 diabetes. Study-wide findings and caveats: People with Type 1 diabetes carried modestly yet significantly shorter TCRB CDR3s in all four CD4+ subsets. High TCR expression in some cells could lead to their over-representation in cDNA sequencing.

The entirety of the isolated RNA underwent reverse transcription, so expressed TCRB transcripts were sequenced. The protocol was immunoSEQ multiplex PCR, while the TCRdb copy is restricted to in-frame clones and leaves out a portion. In the table there are under 900,000 clones, roughly a sixth of which are singletons. This clone has a handful of counts. Its antigen is not identified. Sample: naive CD4+ T cells from blood. The TCR originated in a woman between 18 and 29 years old in good health.

This CDR3 reads CASSPGMAYNEQFF. Written as DNA, the CDR3 is TGTGCCAGCAGCCCCGGTATGGCCTACAATGAGCAGTTCTTC. The J gene is TRBJ2-1, the V gene TRBV6-6; D remains ambiguous. The V and J ends lost 6 bases and 2 bases respectively, with 11 bases between them. CDR3 length: 14 residues. The V gene's germline CDR1 is MNHNY and CDR2 SVGAGI (reference sequence).